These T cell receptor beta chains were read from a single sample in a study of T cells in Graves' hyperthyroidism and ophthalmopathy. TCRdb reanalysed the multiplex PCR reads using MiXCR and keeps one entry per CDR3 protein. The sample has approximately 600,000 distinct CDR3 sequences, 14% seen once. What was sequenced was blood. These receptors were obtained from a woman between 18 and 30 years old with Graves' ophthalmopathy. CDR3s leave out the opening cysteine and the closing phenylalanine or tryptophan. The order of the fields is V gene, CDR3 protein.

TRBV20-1	SAREPDSYEQY
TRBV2	ATKVGQGRYNEQF
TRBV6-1	ASSEEGTGFAQPQH
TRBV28	ASSSQQGSYGYT
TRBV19	ASSTAQRRVEGYT
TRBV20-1	SVTDRGNEQF
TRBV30	AWTKRGSYNEQF
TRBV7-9	ASSLPDGGYT
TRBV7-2	ASSLVLAGDYEQY
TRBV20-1	SARVPGQGVNEQF
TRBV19	ASSLVPSPKRGYT
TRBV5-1	ASSYPPTGVNSPLH
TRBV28	ASSLGAGGATEAF
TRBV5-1	ASSLVTAANTGELF
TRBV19	ASSSGLAGGPHEQF
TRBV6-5	ASSYLGQGASSGANVLT
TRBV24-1	ATSDQALTVELF
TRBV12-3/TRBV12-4	ASRQPLPIAGGPVYNEQF
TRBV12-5	ASGLDRASQEIQY
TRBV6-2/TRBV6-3	ASSYGVHRGGTEAF
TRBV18	ASSPPGTTDTQY
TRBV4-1	ASSQDLGHNSPLH
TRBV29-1	STRSLETQY
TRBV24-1	ATSLTGGSNEQF
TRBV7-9	ASSFRRTGGEQY
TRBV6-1	ASIRDRGSTDTQY
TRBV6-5	ASRDSDRGLYEQY
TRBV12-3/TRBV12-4	ASSLIRRGGLAWAKNIQY
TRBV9	ASSVRGNSPLH
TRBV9	ASSAPTSSAEQY
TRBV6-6	ASSYLPGLARYEQY
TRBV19	ASSGRDRNGNEQF
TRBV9	ASSVGAGPQETQY
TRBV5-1	ASSPSAGQGAYEQY
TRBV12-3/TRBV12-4	ASSLGVGGTQETQY
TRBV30	AWSVGGHPNQPQH
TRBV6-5	ASSYDRTYGYT
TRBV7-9	ASSFFTSNEQF
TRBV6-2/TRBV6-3	ASSYSGGQGPYEQY
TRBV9	ASSVDQGQGSGGYGYT
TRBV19	ASNPTGTGEKLF
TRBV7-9	ASRITGGETQY
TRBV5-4	ASSTRQGGTDTQY
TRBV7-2	ASKNTWDYEAF
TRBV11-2	ASSFQGGSTEAF
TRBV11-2	ASSSGLAGGRANNEQF